The T cell receptor beta chain under discussion was sequenced for a study of blood T cell repertoires in COVID-19. Study-level background: Donors in the United States, Italy and Spain gave samples during acute or convalescent COVID-19. Sources were T cells, B-cell-depleted T cells, or PBMCs; the material itself was cDNA or gDNA.

Trimming removed 8 bases at V and 8 bases at J, with 15 bases between. In germline, CDR1 is LNHDA, CDR2 SQIVND (reference sequence). This CDR3 is 12 amino acids long. This clone was observed a few times. In the original workflow: Amplification from reference gene primers served as the basis for estimated nucleated cell counts. TCRdb keeps only in-frame clones here, not all; method: immunoSEQ multiplex PCR. That table furnishes V, J and clone size, whereas the DNA furnished D and trimming. The sample shows 200,000 to 250,000 clones, around 80% of them seen only once. The receptor comes from a woman in her 70s with acute or convalescent COVID-19. The chain has TRBV19 and TRBJ1-2, with unresolved D. The sequencing sample was made of peripheral blood. This CDR3 reads CASPVPGGGYTF. The CDR3 region has the DNA TGTGCCAGTCCCGTTCCGGGAGGCGGCTACACCTTC.